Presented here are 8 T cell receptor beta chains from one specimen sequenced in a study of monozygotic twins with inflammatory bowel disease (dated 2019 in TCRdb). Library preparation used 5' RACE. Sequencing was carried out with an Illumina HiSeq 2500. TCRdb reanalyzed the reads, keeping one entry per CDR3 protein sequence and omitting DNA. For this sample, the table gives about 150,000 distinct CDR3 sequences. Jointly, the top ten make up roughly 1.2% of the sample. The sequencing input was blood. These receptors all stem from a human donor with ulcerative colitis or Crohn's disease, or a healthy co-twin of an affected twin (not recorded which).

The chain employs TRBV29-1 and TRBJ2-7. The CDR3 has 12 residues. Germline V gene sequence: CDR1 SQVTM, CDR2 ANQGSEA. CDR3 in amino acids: CSVNQVIYEQYF.

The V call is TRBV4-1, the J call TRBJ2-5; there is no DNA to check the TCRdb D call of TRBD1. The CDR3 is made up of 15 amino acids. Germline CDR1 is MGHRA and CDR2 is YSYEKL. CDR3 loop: CASSQGGTGQETQYF.

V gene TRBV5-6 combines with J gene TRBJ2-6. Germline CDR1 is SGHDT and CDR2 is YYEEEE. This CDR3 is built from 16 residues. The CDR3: CASSLVGVSGANVLTF.

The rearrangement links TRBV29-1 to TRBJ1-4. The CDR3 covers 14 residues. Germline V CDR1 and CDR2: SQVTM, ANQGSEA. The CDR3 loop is CSVEQLATNEKLFF.

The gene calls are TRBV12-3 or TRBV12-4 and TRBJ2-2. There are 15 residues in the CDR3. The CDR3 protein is CASSQSKGYTGELFF.

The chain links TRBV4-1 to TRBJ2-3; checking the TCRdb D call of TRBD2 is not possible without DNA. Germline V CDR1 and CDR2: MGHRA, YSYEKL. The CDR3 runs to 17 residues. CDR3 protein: CASSQAGASGSTDTQYF.

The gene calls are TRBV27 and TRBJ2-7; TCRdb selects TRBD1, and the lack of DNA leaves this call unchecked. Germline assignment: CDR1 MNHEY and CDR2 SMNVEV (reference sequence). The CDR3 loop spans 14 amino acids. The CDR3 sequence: CASSPRTGSYEQYF.

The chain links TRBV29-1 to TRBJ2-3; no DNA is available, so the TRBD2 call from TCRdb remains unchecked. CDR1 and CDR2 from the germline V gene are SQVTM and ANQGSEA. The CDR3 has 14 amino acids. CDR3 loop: CSVDGGDGTDTQYF.